A selection of T cell receptor beta chains follows, all from one sample in a study of T-cell reconstitution after alpha-beta-depleted transplantation in children. TCRdb re-analysed the PCR reads in MiXCR, keeping a single row per CDR3 protein. The data show around 300,000 distinct CDR3 sequences, roughly 25% seen once. The sequenced sample was PBMCs, mostly from graft donor cells, obtained 180 days after TCRalphabeta/CD19-depleted stem cell transplant. These receptors were taken from a male patient younger than 18 who had a stem cell transplant for acute lymphoblastic leukemia, so the T cells may come from the graft donor. Both conserved end residues are part of each CDR3. D genes are given only for firm matches. Clone size is not always given. Where it is, it says once, few, many or a class for expanded clones.

TRBV12-3/TRBV12-4	few	TRBJ2-1	TRBD1	TGTGCCAGCGGGGCCGGGACAGGGCTCTACAATGAGCAGTTCTTC	CASGAGTGLYNEQFF
TRBV24-1	few	TRBJ1-2	NA	TGTGCCACCAGTGATTGGAGTAGGGGCGTCTATGGCTACACCTTC	CATSDWSRGVYGYTF
TRBV9	NA	TRBJ1-1	TRBD1	TGTGCCAGCAGCGGACGACAGGGACGGGTTAACACTGAAGCTTTCTTT	CASSGRQGRVNTEAFF
TRBV7-9	few	TRBJ2-7	TRBD1	TGTGCCAGCAGCATCTACAGGGGTGATGAGCAGTACTTC	CASSIYRGDEQYF
TRBV28	few	TRBJ2-7	NA	TGTGCCAGCAGCACCCTCTCCTACGAGCAGTACTTC	CASSTLSYEQYF
TRBV27	NA	TRBJ2-7	TRBD1	TGTGCCAGCAGTGCCCGGACAGGGGCCTACTACGAGCAGTACTTC	CASSARTGAYYEQYF
TRBV10-3	few	TRBJ2-7	NA	TGTGCCTCAACGGGCGGGGTCTCCTACGAGCAGTACTTC	CASTGGVSYEQYF
TRBV5-1	few	TRBJ2-5	NA	TGCGCCAGCTGCGTTTTTGGAGACCAAGAGACCCAGTACTTC	CASCVFGDQETQYF
TRBV27	NA	TRBJ2-3	TRBD1	TGTGCCAGCAGTTGGACGTCGGGACAGGGAACAGATACGCAGTATTTT	CASSWTSGQGTDTQYF
TRBV21-1	few	TRBJ2-1	NA	TGTGCCAGCAGCAAAGTGACGAGGGGTGGGTTC	CASSKVTRGGF
TRBV5-1	NA	TRBJ1-2	TRBD1	TGCGCCAGCAGCTCGAGGGACAGGGGCTATGGCGACACCTTC	CASSSRDRGYGDTF
TRBV21-1	NA	TRBJ2-7	NA	TGTGCCAGCAAGCTCGGCCCGACAGGGGGCCGGTACGAGCAGTACTTC	CASKLGPTGGRYEQYF
TRBV7-6	few	TRBJ2-3	TRBD2	TGTGCCAGCAGCATTCTAGCGGGAGGGTCTTTTGTCACAGATACGCAGTATTTT	CASSILAGGSFVTDTQYF
TRBV9	few	TRBJ2-3	TRBD2	TGTGCCAGCAGCGTCGGATTAGCGGGAGGGTCATATACGCAGTATTTT	CASSVGLAGGSYTQYF
TRBV5-4	NA	TRBJ2-7	TRBD2	TGTGCCAGCAGCTTGGCCCTACCGGGACTAGCGGGAGAGTACTACGAGCAGTACTTC	CASSLALPGLAGEYYEQYF
TRBV7-2	few	TRBJ2-3	NA	TGTGCCAGCAGCTTTCGGAAGTCCCGTGGCACAGATACGCAGTATTTT	CASSFRKSRGTDTQYF
TRBV4-1	few	TRBJ1-4	NA	TGCGCCAGCAGCCAAGTTATCAGTTCTAATGAAAAACTGTTTTTT	CASSQVISSNEKLFF
TRBV7-9	NA	TRBJ2-4	NA	TGTGCCAGCAGCCCACCGGACGGGAAAAACATTCAGTACTTC	CASSPPDGKNIQYF
TRBV6-2/TRBV6-3	NA	TRBJ2-1	TRBD2	TGTGCCAGCAGTTACTCGAACGGAGCTAGCGGGAGAGGTGCATACAATGAGCAGTTCTTC	CASSYSNGASGRGAYNEQFF
TRBV12-3/TRBV12-4	NA	TRBJ2-4	TRBD2	TGTGCCAGCAGTTTATACGGGAGGGCAACCATTCAGTACTTC	CASSLYGRATIQYF
TRBV10-3	many	TRBJ1-2	NA	TGTGCCATCAGCCCTCTAGGGAGAGGCGGCTACACCTTC	CAISPLGRGGYTF
TRBV27	NA	TRBJ2-2	NA	TGTGCCGGGGGACCGTATAACACCGGGGAGCTGTTTTTT	CAGGPYNTGELFF
TRBV4-1	few	TRBJ1-6	TRBD1	TGCGCCAGCAGCCAAGGAAACGGACGGACAGGGAAGAATTCACCCCTCCACTTT	CASSQGNGRTGKNSPLHF
TRBV3-1	NA	TRBJ1-3	NA	TGTGCCAGCAGCCAAGACCAGAGCCGTGGAAACACCATATATTTT	CASSQDQSRGNTIYF
TRBV5-1	NA	TRBJ1-2	TRBD1	TGCGCCAGCAGCAGACAGGGCGGTGGCTACACCTTC	CASSRQGGGYTF
TRBV27	NA	TRBJ2-7	TRBD1	TGTGCCAGCAGTATTGGGACAGGTTGGGGGGAGCAGTACTTC	CASSIGTGWGEQYF
TRBV6-5	NA	TRBJ1-6	TRBD1	TGTGCCAGCAGTACATCGGACAGGGCTTCACCCCTCCACTTT	CASSTSDRASPLHF
TRBV27	NA	TRBJ2-1	TRBD2	TGTGCCAGCAGGGGGACTAGCGGGATTGAGCAGTTCTTC	CASRGTSGIEQFF
TRBV20-1	few	TRBJ2-4	NA	TGCAGTGCTTTTAGCGGAGCCAAAAACATTCAGTACTTC	CSAFSGAKNIQYF
TRBV18	NA	TRBJ1-1	TRBD1	TGTGCCAGCTCACCCCGAACAGGGGCGGCTAACACTGAAGCTTTCTTT	CASSPRTGAANTEAFF
TRBV27	NA	TRBJ2-3	NA	TGTGCCAGCAGTATAACCGGGACCACAGATACGCAGTATTTT	CASSITGTTDTQYF
TRBV11-2	few	TRBJ2-3	NA	TGTGCCAGCAGCCCTCGTTGGCAGGGAGCAGATACGCAGTATTTT	CASSPRWQGADTQYF
TRBV5-6	NA	TRBJ2-3	NA	TGTGCCAGCGTTAGGGCCCACACCGCAGATACGCAGTATTTT	CASVRAHTADTQYF
TRBV5-1	NA	TRBJ2-3	NA	TGCGCCAGCAGCACCACCGACGGGGGCACAGATACGCAGTATTTT	CASSTTDGGTDTQYF
TRBV24-1	NA	TRBJ2-2	TRBD1	TGTGCCACCAGTGACTTGAGCATGACAGGGTTTAGTTTGGACACCGGGGAGCTGTTTTTT	CATSDLSMTGFSLDTGELFF
TRBV20-1	NA	TRBJ1-1	NA	TGCAGTGCTAGAGCTTCCGTGCAGGTGAACACTGAAGCTTTCTTT	CSARASVQVNTEAFF
TRBV12-3/TRBV12-4	few	TRBJ1-5	NA	TGTGCCAGCAGTCCGCGACAGAACAATCAGCCCCAGCATTTT	CASSPRQNNQPQHF
TRBV12-1	NA	TRBJ2-1	NA	TGTGCCAGCAGCTTTGGTTTGGGACTAGCGGGGATAAGCCACAATGAGCAGTTCTTC	CASSFGLGLAGISHNEQFF
TRBV7-3	NA	TRBJ2-3	TRBD2	TGTGCCAGCAGCTGGGGACTAGCCCGAGGAGGAAGGACAGATACGCAGTATTTT	CASSWGLARGGRTDTQYF
TRBV29-1	NA	TRBJ1-1	NA	TGCACCCCGAGGGCGGGGAACACTGAAGCTTTCTTT	CTPRAGNTEAFF
TRBV7-9	NA	TRBJ2-3	NA	TGTGCCAGCAGCTTATCACTAGGAGGTCGGCATACGCAGTATTTT	CASSLSLGGRHTQYF
TRBV5-5	few	TRBJ2-7	NA	TGTGCCAGCAGCTGGGACTACGAGCAGTACTTC	CASSWDYEQYF
TRBV19	NA	TRBJ1-6	TRBD1	TGTGCCAGTAGTCCCGGGACAGGTTTCCCGACGGCCTTCTTT	CASSPGTGFPTAFF
TRBV9	NA	TRBJ2-3	TRBD1	TGTGCCAGCAGCGGATCGACAGGGAGCACAGATACGCAGTATTTT	CASSGSTGSTDTQYF
TRBV5-1	few	TRBJ1-2	NA	TGCGCCAGCAGCCTGAGTGGATGGGCGACAGCTAACTATGGCTACACCTTC	CASSLSGWATANYGYTF
TRBV9	few	TRBJ2-1	NA	TGTGCCAGCAGCGCGGACGAGCTTGTTTACAATGAGCAGTTCTTC	CASSADELVYNEQFF
TRBV4-1	NA	TRBJ2-7	TRBD2	TGCGCCAGCAGCCAACCTTCGACTAGCAGATACGAGCAGTACTTC	CASSQPSTSRYEQYF
TRBV27	NA	TRBJ2-1	NA	TGTGCCAGCAGTTTATCGTATTTGGCTCCGGCGTTCTTC	CASSLSYLAPAFF
TRBV2	few	TRBJ1-2	TRBD1	TGTGCCAGCAGCGCGACAGGGGGCGGGTATGGCTACACCTTC	CASSATGGGYGYTF
TRBV6-5	NA	TRBJ2-5	NA	TGTGCCAGCAGCCAAGGGGCGACCCAGTACTTC	CASSQGATQYF
TRBV6-5	few	TRBJ2-2	NA	TGTGCCAGCAGTTACTCGTCGGGGGCCGGCGGGGAGCTGTTTTTT	CASSYSSGAGGELFF